This T cell receptor beta chain was found in a study of cytomegalovirus exposure and HLA in healthy donors. The CDR3 spans 13 residues. V lost 4 bases, J lost 5 bases, and 8 bases stayed unmatched. Germline CDR1 is SQVTM and CDR2 is ANQGSEA. Only in-frame clones appear in the TCRdb table, and some are missing; sequencing was by immunoSEQ multiplex PCR. The sample lists 200,000 to 250,000 clones; approximately 87% were seen once. This TCR came from a woman between 18 and 29 years old in good health and CMV-seronegative. The chain links TRBV29-1 to TRBJ2-7; 7 bases agree with TRBD2. The specimen sequenced was PBMCs. The CDR3 nucleotides read TGCAGCGTTGCTTTTGGGGGGGAGGACGAGCAGTACTTC. Amino acid sequence: CSVAFGGEDEQYF.